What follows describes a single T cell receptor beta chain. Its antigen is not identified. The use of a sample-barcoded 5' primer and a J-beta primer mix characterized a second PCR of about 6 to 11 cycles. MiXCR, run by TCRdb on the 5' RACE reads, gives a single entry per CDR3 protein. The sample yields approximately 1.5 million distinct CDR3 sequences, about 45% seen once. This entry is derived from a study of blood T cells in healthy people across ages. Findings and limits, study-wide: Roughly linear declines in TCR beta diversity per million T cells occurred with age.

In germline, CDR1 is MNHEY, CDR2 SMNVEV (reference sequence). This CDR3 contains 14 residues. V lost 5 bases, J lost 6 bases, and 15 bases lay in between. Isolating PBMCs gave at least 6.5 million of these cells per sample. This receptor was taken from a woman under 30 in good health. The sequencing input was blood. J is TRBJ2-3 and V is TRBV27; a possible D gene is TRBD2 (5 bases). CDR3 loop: CASSAGLILDTQYF. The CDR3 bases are TGTGCCAGCAGTGCTGGACTTATTTTGGATACGCAGTATTTT.